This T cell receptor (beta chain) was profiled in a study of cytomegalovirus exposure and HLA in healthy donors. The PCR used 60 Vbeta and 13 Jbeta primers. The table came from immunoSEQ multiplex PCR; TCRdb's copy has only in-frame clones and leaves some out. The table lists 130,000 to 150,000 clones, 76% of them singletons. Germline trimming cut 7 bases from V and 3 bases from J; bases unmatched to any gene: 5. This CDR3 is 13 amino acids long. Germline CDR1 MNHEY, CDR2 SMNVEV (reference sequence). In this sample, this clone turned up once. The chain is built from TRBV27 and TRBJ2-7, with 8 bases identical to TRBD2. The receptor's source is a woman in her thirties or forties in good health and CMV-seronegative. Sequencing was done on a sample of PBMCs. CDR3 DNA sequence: TGTGCCAGCAAGCGGGGGCTAAACTACGAGCAGTACTTC. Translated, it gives CASKRGLNYEQYF.